A selection of T cell receptor beta chains follows, all from one sample in a study of blood T cell repertoires in COVID-19. The table came from immunoSEQ multiplex PCR; TCRdb's copy has only in-frame clones and leaves some out. This table has approximately 92,000 clones, roughly 82% appearing once. Sequencing was carried out using peripheral blood. The receptors come from an older man with acute or convalescent COVID-19. CDR3s include the opening cysteine and the closing phenylalanine or tryptophan. A D gene is named only where the DNA matches it firmly. Only some rows state a clone size, as once, few, many or a class for expanded clones.

j_gene: TRBJ1-5; v_gene: TRBV5-6; abundance: once; d_gene: TRBD1; CDR3nt: TGTGCCAGCAGCTTGAAGGGGGCTGGGCAGCCCCAGCATTTT; CDR3aa: CASSLKGAGQPQHF
j_gene: TRBJ2-7; v_gene: TRBV6-5; abundance: NA; d_gene: TRBD1; CDR3nt: TGTGCCAGCAGTCTGGGGACAGGGGGCCACGAGCAGTACTTC; CDR3aa: CASSLGTGGHEQYF
j_gene: TRBJ1-1; v_gene: TRBV7-2; abundance: NA; d_gene: NA; CDR3nt: TGTGCCAGCGCATTTTCTATGAGGGTTGGCACTGAAGCTTTCTTT; CDR3aa: CASAFSMRVGTEAFF
j_gene: TRBJ2-1; v_gene: TRBV4-3; abundance: NA; d_gene: TRBD2; CDR3nt: TGCGCCAGCAGCCAAGCTTCTACTCGGCGGGAGGGATATGAGCAGTTCTTC; CDR3aa: CASSQASTRREGYEQFF
j_gene: TRBJ2-5; v_gene: TRBV6-5; abundance: NA; d_gene: TRBD2; CDR3nt: TGTGCCAGCAGTTACTCTACTAGCGGTGGGGAGACCCAGTACTTC; CDR3aa: CASSYSTSGGETQYF
j_gene: TRBJ1-3; v_gene: TRBV6-6; abundance: NA; d_gene: NA; CDR3nt: TGTGCCAGCAGTTACTCCGGGCAGGGCAGAAACACCATATATTTT; CDR3aa: CASSYSGQGRNTIYF
j_gene: TRBJ1-2; v_gene: TRBV7-2; abundance: NA; d_gene: NA; CDR3nt: TGTGCCAGCAGCTTAGCGAACAGGGATGGCTACACCTTC; CDR3aa: CASSLANRDGYTF
j_gene: TRBJ2-2; v_gene: TRBV6-5; abundance: NA; d_gene: NA; CDR3nt: TGTGCCAGCAGTTACTCGACAGGAGGCACCGGGGAGCTGTTTTTT; CDR3aa: CASSYSTGGTGELFF
j_gene: TRBJ2-1; v_gene: TRBV5-4; abundance: NA; d_gene: TRBD1; CDR3nt: TGTGCCAGCAACCCAACCAGGGACAGGCCCTACAATGAGCAGTTCTTC; CDR3aa: CASNPTRDRPYNEQFF
j_gene: TRBJ1-1; v_gene: TRBV28; abundance: NA; d_gene: NA; CDR3nt: TGTGCCAGCAGTACCGGGACACCTGGTCTAGTAGCTTTCTTT; CDR3aa: CASSTGTPGLVAFF
j_gene: TRBJ2-2; v_gene: TRBV19; abundance: NA; d_gene: NA; CDR3nt: TGTGCCAGTAACAAGGGGCCGAACACCGGGGAGCTGTTTTTT; CDR3aa: CASNKGPNTGELFF
j_gene: TRBJ2-7; v_gene: TRBV30; abundance: NA; d_gene: TRBD2; CDR3nt: TGTGCCGCCGAAGCGGGAGCTTGGGAGCAGTACTTC; CDR3aa: CAAEAGAWEQYF
j_gene: TRBJ1-1; v_gene: TRBV2; abundance: few; d_gene: TRBD1; CDR3nt: TGTGCCAGCAGTGCCGGGGGGCAGGGGGCTGCGGCTTTCTTT; CDR3aa: CASSAGGQGAAAFF
j_gene: TRBJ1-5; v_gene: TRBV5-6; abundance: NA; d_gene: NA; CDR3nt: TGTGCCAGCAGCACCATACAGGGAGATCAGCCCCAGCATTTT; CDR3aa: CASSTIQGDQPQHF